This T cell receptor (beta chain) was recovered during a study of cytomegalovirus exposure and HLA in healthy donors. At the level of the study: Ancestry clustering placed 70% to 85% of around 400 genotyped donors in the Caucasian-associated cluster. General study results and limits: Researchers reported in a later analysis that a missense DCLRE1C variant was tied to TCR beta V- and J-gene trimming.

The PCR was carried out with 60 Vbeta primers and 13 Jbeta primers. Method: immunoSEQ multiplex PCR; TCRdb's copy keeps in-frame clones and lacks some. The table lists over 150,000 clones, about four fifths of them singletons. Concerning this clone: No antigen is known for it.

Each of the donors was a healthy bone marrow donor. This CDR3 is 15 amino acids long. Germline CDR1 and CDR2: SGHRS and YFSETQ. Trimming took 6 bases from V and 1 from J; bases not matched to a gene: 8. The chain uses TRBV5-1 and TRBJ2-7; 9 nucleotides align to TRBD2. Sequencing used PBMCs. The source is a boy aged 2-15 years in good health and CMV-seronegative. DNA of the CDR3: TGCGCCAGCATGGATGGTAGCGGGAGATCCTACGAGCAGTACTTC. Protein: CASMDGSGRSYEQYF.